The 25 T cell receptor beta chains below were found in one sample sequenced in a study of blood T cell repertoires in COVID-19. Produced via immunoSEQ multiplex PCR; TCRdb's table is partial and in-frame only. The sample includes some 400,000 clones, around 87% of them seen just once. Input material: peripheral blood. These receptors all stem from a woman between 25 and 40 years old with COVID-19, enrolled during active disease.

The chain recombines TRBV6-5 with TRBJ2-2, with TRBD2 matching 7 bases. This CDR3 contains 14 residues. Germline trimming cut 0 bases from V and 7 bases from J; bases unmatched to any gene: 2. Germline V gene data show CDR1 as MNHEY and CDR2 as SVGAGI. The CDR3 DNA is TGTGCCAGCAGTTACTCGGGGGGGGACGGGGAGCTGTTTTTT. Its translation: CASSYSGGDGELFF.

This clone has a handful of counts. V and J are TRBV24-1 and TRBJ2-5; the D gene is possibly TRBD2 (5 bases). Germline CDR1 KGHDR, CDR2 SFDVKD. This CDR3 has 12 amino acids. V lost 4 bases and J lost 14, with 16 bases in between. The DNA for the CDR3 is TGTGCCACCAGTGAGCCGGGGAGTACCCTATACTTC. It translates to CATSEPGSTLYF.

The rearrangement joins TRBV10-2 to TRBJ2-7, with a weak D call TRBD2 (5 bases). V lost 4 bases to trimming and J lost 4 bases, with 17 bases between them. This CDR3 is 15 amino acids long. The germline gives CDR1 WSHSY, CDR2 SAAADI. CDR3 nucleotide sequence: TGCGCCAGCAGTGGCCTGGGAGTCGAGTCATACGAGCAGTACTTC. This translates into CASSGLGVESYEQYF.

The chain links TRBV19 to TRBJ2-1; 11 positions match TRBD2. Germline V gene data show CDR1 as LNHDA and CDR2 as SQIVND (reference sequence). Losses at the gene ends were 3 bases for V and 8 bases for J; bases not matched to a gene: 9. CDR3 size: 16 residues. DNA of the CDR3: TGTGCCAGTAGTATCGGGCTAGCGGGAGGCGGGGATGAGCAGTTCTTC. This sequence encodes CASSIGLAGGGDEQFF.

J is TRBJ1-5 and V is TRBV2, with 7 nucleotides matching TRBD1. The CDR3 is 14 residues long. Trimming took 6 bases from V and 0 from J; bases not matched to a gene: 2. CDR1 SNHLY and CDR2 FYNNEI come from the germline V gene. CDR3 nucleotide sequence: TGTGCCAGCAGGGGGACAGCTAGCAATCAGCCCCAGCATTTT. It specifies CASRGTASNQPQHF.

V and J are TRBV3-1 (or the pseudogene TRBV3-2) and TRBJ2-1; D possibly corresponds to TRBD2 (6 bases). The germline V gene has CDR1 LGHDT and CDR2 YNNKEL (reference sequence). V lost 1 base to trimming and J lost 7 bases, with 14 bases between them. The CDR3 has 15 residues. CDR3 bases: TGTGCCAGCAGCCAAGGAAAACGGGAGAGGAATGAGCAGTTCTTC. This sequence encodes CASSQGKRERNEQFF.

This CDR3 is CATSDVTGGYNEQFF. The CDR3 DNA reads TGTGCCACCAGTGATGTGACGGGAGGGTACAATGAGCAGTTCTTC. This chain links TRBV24-1 with TRBJ2-1; TRBD2 aligns across 8 bases. Germline CDR1 KGHDR, CDR2 SFDVKD. V lost 3 bases to trimming and J lost 4 bases; unmatched junction nucleotides: 4. The CDR3 runs to 15 residues.

CDR3 loop: CASKRRDTEAFF. CDR3 nucleotide sequence: TGTGCCAGTAAAAGGAGGGACACTGAAGCTTTCTTT. V gene TRBV2 combines with J gene TRBJ1-1; D uncertain. Germline loops: CDR1 SNHLY, CDR2 FYNNEI. V was trimmed by 9 bases and J by 3 bases, leaving 11 bases between them. The CDR3 is 12 amino acids.

Here the CDR3 reads CASSLEESSGKITDTQYF. The CDR3 nucleotides read TGTGCCAGCAGCTTAGAGGAGTCTAGCGGGAAGATAACAGATACGCAGTATTTT. The rearrangement links TRBV7-9 to TRBJ2-3, with 9 bases that match TRBD2. The CDR3 covers 18 residues. The germline CDR1 and CDR2 sequences are SEHNR and FQNEAQ (reference sequence). V shed 1 base and J 3 bases; nucleotides not matched to a gene: 11.

The chain couples TRBV24-1 to TRBJ2-2, with D hard to call. V shed 5 bases and J shed 7 bases, with 4 bases lying between them. Germline V lookup: CDR1 KGHDR, CDR2 SFDVKD. This CDR3 has 11 residues. The CDR3 bases are TGTGCCACCAGTGTCGGCGGGGAGCTGTTTTTT. Protein: CATSVGGELFF.

The genes are TRBV4-1 and TRBJ2-3, with unresolved D. Germline CDR1 and CDR2: MGHRA and YSYEKL. The length of the CDR3 is 15 residues. V lost 0 bases and J 4 bases, leaving 11 bases between the germline ends. CDR3 DNA: TGCGCCAGCAGCCAAGATGATCGCCCGGCAGATACGCAGTATTTT. It translates to CASSQDDRPADTQYF.

The chain is built from TRBV7-8 and TRBJ2-1; the D gene is possibly TRBD1 (6 bases). The CDR3 length is 15 residues. From germline, CDR1 is SGHVS and CDR2 FQNEAQ. V was clipped by 1 base and J by 4 bases, with 11 bases between them. Here the CDR3 reads CASSLGGTPYNEQFF. Written as DNA, the CDR3 is TGTGCCAGCAGCTTAGGGGGGACACCTTACAATGAGCAGTTCTTC. The full variable domain, rest sourced from reference TRBV7-8 and TRBJ2-1, is GAGVSQSPRYKVAKRGQDVALRCDPISGHVSLFWYQQALGQGPEFLTYFQNEAQLDKSGLPSDRFFAERPEGSVSTLKIQRTQQEDSAVYLCASSLGGTPYNEQFFGPGTRLTVL.

The chain carries TRBV7-9 and TRBJ2-7; the D is unclear. Germline V gene lookup returns CDR1 SEHNR and CDR2 FQNEAQ (reference sequence). The CDR3 has 12 residues. V lost 5 bases, J lost 4 bases, and 9 bases lay in between. CDR3 region: CASSHRSYEQYF. CDR3 coding DNA: TGTGCCAGCAGCCATAGATCGTACGAGCAGTACTTC.

CDR3: CASSYRDLNTEAFF. CDR3 sequence (DNA): TGTGCCAGCTCATACAGGGATTTGAACACTGAAGCTTTCTTT. The chain is built from TRBV18 and TRBJ1-1, with a possible D match to TRBD1 (6 bases). CDR3 length: 14 residues. V dropped 5 bases and J dropped 0 bases, with 10 bases sitting between them. In germline, CDR1 is KGHSH, CDR2 LQKENI.

This clone came up once. The J gene is TRBJ1-2, the V gene TRBV6-5; TRBD1 might be the D (5 bases). Per the germline V gene, CDR1 is MNHEY and CDR2 is SVGAGI. V lost 6 bases and J 4 bases, leaving 12 bases between the germline ends. The CDR3 totals 13 residues. Here the CDR3 reads CASREQGLYGYTF. CDR3 DNA sequence: TGTGCCAGCAGAGAGCAGGGCCTCTATGGCTACACCTTC.

The chain employs TRBV4-3 and TRBJ2-7, with unresolved D. Trimming left V 0 bases short and J 5 bases short, with 8 bases between. Germline CDR1 and CDR2: LGHNA and YSLEER. This CDR3 has 13 residues. CDR3 sequence: CASSQDFGHEQYF. Written as DNA, the CDR3 is TGCGCCAGCAGCCAAGATTTTGGGCACGAGCAGTACTTC.

This CDR3 reads CASSFGGGNEQFF. The DNA for the CDR3 is TGTGCCAGCAGTTTTGGGGGAGGTAATGAGCAGTTCTTC. This chain links TRBV27 with TRBJ2-1; D perhaps matches TRBD2 (6 bases). Germline-derived CDR1 and CDR2 are MNHEY and SMNVEV (reference sequence). The CDR3 runs 13 residues. Trimming took off 3 bases at V and 7 bases at J, with 10 bases between the two ends.

The chain carries TRBV4-1 and TRBJ1-2, with TRBD1 identical over 7 bases. This CDR3 spans 13 amino acids. Germline CDR1 and CDR2: MGHRA and YSYEKL. V lost 6 bases, J lost 2 bases, and 3 bases stayed unmatched. In DNA form, the CDR3 reads TGCGCCAGCAGATCAGGGGGGAACTATGGCTACACCTTC. Its translation: CASRSGGNYGYTF.

This clone appeared a single time. The chain has TRBV9 and TRBJ2-2; D not resolved. CDR1 SGDLS and CDR2 YYNGEE come from the germline V gene. Trimming shortened V by 2 bases and J by 2 bases, and 4 bases separated the two germline ends. CDR3 length: 13 residues. CDR3 sequence (DNA): TGTGCCAGCAGCGTGTCAAACACCGGGGAGCTGTTTTTT. This sequence encodes CASSVSNTGELFF.

V and J are TRBV21-1 and TRBJ1-2; TRBD1 was called by the table and not checked on the DNA. TRBV21-1 is labeled a pseudogene. CDR3 length: 14 amino acids. DNA of the CDR3: TGTGCCAGCGGCAACCGGGTGGGGGCGGATGGCTACACCTTC. Amino acid sequence: CASGNRVGADGYTF.

This sequence joins TRBV5-6 and TRBJ1-2; 7 positions match TRBD1. V gave up 3 bases and J gave up 4 bases; unmatched junction bases: 6. CDR3 length: 14 residues. Per the germline V gene, CDR1 is SGHDT and CDR2 is YYEEEE. CDR3 sequence reads: CASSSRQGTYGYTF. The CDR3 DNA is TGTGCCAGCAGCTCGAGACAGGGCACCTATGGCTACACCTTC.

For the CDR3, the DNA is TGTGCCACCGAGCCAGGGATCCGCAATTACGAGCAGTACTTC. It specifies CATEPGIRNYEQYF. J is TRBJ2-7 and V is TRBV6-5; a weak D match, TRBD1 (5 bases). Germline-derived CDR1 and CDR2 are MNHEY and SVGAGI. Deletions cut 10 bases from V and 4 bases from J, with 20 bases between. CDR3 length equals 14 residues.

This clone was seen once. The chain carries TRBV19 and TRBJ1-5, with TRBD1 matching over 8 bases. Trimming removed 3 bases from V and 5 bases from J; junction bases left unmatched: 9. The length of the CDR3 is 16 residues. Germline values: CDR1 LNHDA, CDR2 SQIVND (reference sequence). CDR3 DNA: TGTGCCAGTAGTATTCATGGGCAGGGGGCGGATCAGCCCCAGCATTTT. The encoded protein is CASSIHGQGADQPQHF.

The rearrangement links TRBV6-5 to TRBJ1-6; 8 nucleotides agree with TRBD1. J lost 8 bases, V lost 6 bases, and 6 bases had no gene match. The CDR3 spans 14 residues. Germline V gives CDR1 MNHEY, CDR2 SVGAGI. CDR3 coding DNA: TGTGCCAGCAGCCTAGGGACAGGTCATTCACCCCTCCACTTT. Its protein product is CASSLGTGHSPLHF.

This rearrangement joins TRBV28 to TRBJ1-4; tentatively, D is TRBD1 (6 bases). V lost 5 bases and J 4 bases, leaving 8 bases between the germline ends. The CDR3 contains 13 residues. In germline, CDR1 is MDHEN, CDR2 SYDVKM. DNA for the CDR3: TGTGCCAGCAGTGCAGGGGATAATGAAAAACTGTTTTTT. Translation gives CASSAGDNEKLFF.